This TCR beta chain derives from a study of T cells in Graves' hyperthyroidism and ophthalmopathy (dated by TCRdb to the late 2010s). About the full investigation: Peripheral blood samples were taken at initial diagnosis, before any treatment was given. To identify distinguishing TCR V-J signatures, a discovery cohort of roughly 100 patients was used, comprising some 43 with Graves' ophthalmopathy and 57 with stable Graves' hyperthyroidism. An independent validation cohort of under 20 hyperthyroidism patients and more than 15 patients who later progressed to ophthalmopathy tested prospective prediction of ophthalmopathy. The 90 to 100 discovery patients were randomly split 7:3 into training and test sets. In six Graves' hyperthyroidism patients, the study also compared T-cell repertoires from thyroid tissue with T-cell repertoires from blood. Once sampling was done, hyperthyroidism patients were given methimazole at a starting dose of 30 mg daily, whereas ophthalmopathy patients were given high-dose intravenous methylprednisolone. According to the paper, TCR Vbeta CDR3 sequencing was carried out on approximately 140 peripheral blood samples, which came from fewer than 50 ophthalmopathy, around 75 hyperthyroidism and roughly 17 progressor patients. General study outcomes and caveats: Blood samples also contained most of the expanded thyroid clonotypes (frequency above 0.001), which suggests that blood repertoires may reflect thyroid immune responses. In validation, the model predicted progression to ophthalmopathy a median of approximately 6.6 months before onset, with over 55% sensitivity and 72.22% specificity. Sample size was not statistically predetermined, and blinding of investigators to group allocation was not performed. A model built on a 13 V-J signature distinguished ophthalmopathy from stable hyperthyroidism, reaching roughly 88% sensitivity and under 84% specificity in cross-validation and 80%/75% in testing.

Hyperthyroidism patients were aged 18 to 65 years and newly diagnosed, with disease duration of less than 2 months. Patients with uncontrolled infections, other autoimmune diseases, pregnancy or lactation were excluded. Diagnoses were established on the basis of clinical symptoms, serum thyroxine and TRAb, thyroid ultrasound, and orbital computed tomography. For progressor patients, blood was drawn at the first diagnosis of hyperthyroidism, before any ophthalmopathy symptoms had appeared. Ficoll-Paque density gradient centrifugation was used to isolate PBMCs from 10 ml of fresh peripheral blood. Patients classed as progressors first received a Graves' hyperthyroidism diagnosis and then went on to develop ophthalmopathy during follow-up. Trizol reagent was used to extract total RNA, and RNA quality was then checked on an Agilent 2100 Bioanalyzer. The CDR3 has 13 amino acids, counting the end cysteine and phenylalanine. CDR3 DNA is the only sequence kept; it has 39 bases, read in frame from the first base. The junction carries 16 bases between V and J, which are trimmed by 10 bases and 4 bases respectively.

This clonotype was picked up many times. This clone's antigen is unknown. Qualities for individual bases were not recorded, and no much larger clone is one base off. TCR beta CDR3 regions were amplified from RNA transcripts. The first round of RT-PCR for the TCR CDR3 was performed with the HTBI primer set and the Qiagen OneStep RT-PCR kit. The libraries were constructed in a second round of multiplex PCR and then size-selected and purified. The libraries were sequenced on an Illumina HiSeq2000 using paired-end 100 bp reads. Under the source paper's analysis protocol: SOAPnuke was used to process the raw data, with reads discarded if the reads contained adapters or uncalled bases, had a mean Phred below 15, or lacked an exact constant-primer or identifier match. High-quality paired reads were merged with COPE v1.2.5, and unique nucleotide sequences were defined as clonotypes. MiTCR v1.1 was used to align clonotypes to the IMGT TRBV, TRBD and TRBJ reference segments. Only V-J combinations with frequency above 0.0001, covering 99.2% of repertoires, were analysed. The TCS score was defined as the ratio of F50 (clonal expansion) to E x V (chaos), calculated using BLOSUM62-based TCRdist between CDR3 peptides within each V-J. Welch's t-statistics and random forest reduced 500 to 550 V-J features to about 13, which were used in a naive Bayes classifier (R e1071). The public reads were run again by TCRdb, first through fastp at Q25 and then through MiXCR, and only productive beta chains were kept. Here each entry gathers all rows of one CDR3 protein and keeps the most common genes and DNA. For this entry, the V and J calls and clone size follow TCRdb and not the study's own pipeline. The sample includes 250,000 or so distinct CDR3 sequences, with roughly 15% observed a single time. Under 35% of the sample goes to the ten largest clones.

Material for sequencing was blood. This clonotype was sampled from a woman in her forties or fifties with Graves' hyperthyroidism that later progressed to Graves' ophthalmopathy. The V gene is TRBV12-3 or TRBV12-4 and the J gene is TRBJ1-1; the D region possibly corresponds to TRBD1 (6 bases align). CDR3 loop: CATSRGYGTEAFF. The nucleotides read TGTGCCACCTCGAGGGGGTACGGCACTGAAGCTTTCTTT.